This T cell receptor beta chain emerged from a study of OX40 agonist ivuxolimab in advanced cancers. Germline values: CDR1 MGHDK, CDR2 SYGVNS. The V gene lost 5 bases and the J gene lost 0 bases, with 7 bases spanning the gap. The CDR3 loop spans 13 amino acids. The protocol was immunoSEQ multiplex PCR, while the TCRdb copy is restricted to in-frame clones and leaves out a portion. The data contain roughly 91,000 clones, 90% to 97% of them seen just once; the ten biggest clones take up 2%. The sample in question was CD4+ or CD8+ T cells sorted from blood, obtained in a trial of the OX40 agonist ivuxolimab. The receptor was derived from an adult with an advanced solid tumor such as melanoma, head and neck, liver or kidney cancer. The chain employs TRBV25-1 and TRBJ1-1; D gene unclear. The CDR3 DNA reads as TGTGCCAGCAGTAGTACCATGAACACTGAAGCTTTCTTT. Protein: CASSSTMNTEAFF.